A selection of T cell receptor beta chains follows, all from one sample in a study of cytomegalovirus exposure and HLA in healthy donors. Repertoires were generated with immunoSEQ multiplex PCR, while TCRdb's copy carries only in-frame clones and drops some. This sample has around 150,000 clones, with about 60% found just once. The sample taken for sequencing was PBMCs. Receptor source: a woman in her fifties or sixties in good health and CMV-seropositive. Each CDR3 is given with its conserved first and last residue. A D gene is named only where the DNA matches it firmly. Clone size is given for some rows only: seen once, a few or many times, or a class if the clone is expanded.

clone size	D gene	V gene	J gene	CDR3 protein	CDR3 DNA
-	-	TRBV11-2	TRBJ1-5	CASSWARDQPQHF	TGTGCCAGCAGCTGGGCCCGAGATCAGCCCCAGCATTTT
few	-	TRBV9	TRBJ1-2	CASSGDKSGYTF	TGTGCCAGCAGCGGGGACAAAAGTGGCTACACCTTC
-	TRBD1	TRBV28	TRBJ1-1	CASSWDSLNTEAFF	TGTGCCAGCAGTTGGGACAGCCTTAACACTGAAGCTTTCTTT
few	-	TRBV9	TRBJ2-1	CASSVGSGAYNEQFF	TGTGCCAGCAGCGTAGGGAGCGGAGCCTACAATGAGCAGTTCTTC
-	TRBD1	TRBV2	TRBJ1-2	CASSEGRDSSGRPF	TGTGCCAGCAGTGAAGGCCGGGACAGCTCTGGGCGACCCTTC
-	TRBD2	TRBV28	TRBJ2-3	CASSIGTSGRASTDTQYF	TGTGCCAGCAGTATAGGGACTAGCGGACGCGCTAGCACAGATACGCAGTATTTT
-	TRBD1	TRBV30	TRBJ2-3	CAWSRDRDTDTQYF	TGTGCCTGGAGTCGGGACAGGGACACAGATACGCAGTATTTT
-	-	TRBV5-1	TRBJ2-1	CASSFGQIYNEQFF	TGCGCCAGCAGCTTTGGACAGATCTACAATGAGCAGTTCTTC
few	TRBD2	TRBV7-8	TRBJ2-5	CASSFVGGPETQYF	TGTGCCAGCAGCTTTGTGGGAGGGCCGGAGACCCAGTACTTC
-	TRBD1	TRBV18	TRBJ2-5	CASSQRLTGEETQYF	TGTGCCAGCTCGCAACGGTTGACAGGGGAGGAGACCCAGTACTTC
-	-	TRBV15	TRBJ1-2	CATSNRTVLYGYTF	TGTGCCACCAGCAACCGGACAGTGCTCTATGGCTACACCTTC
-	TRBD2	TRBV28	TRBJ2-4	CASSSTRIAGGPVKNIQYF	TGTGCCAGCAGTTCAACCAGAATAGCGGGAGGGCCGGTCAAAAACATTCAGTACTTC
-	TRBD2	TRBV6-1	TRBJ2-3	CASREIAGRHSTDTQYF	TGTGCCAGCAGAGAAATAGCGGGTCGTCATTCCACAGATACGCAGTATTTT
-	-	TRBV5-1	TRBJ1-2	CASSLDTYGYTF	TGCGCCAGCAGCTTGGACACCTATGGCTACACCTTC
-	-	TRBV19	TRBJ2-1	CASRSRNEQFF	TGTGCCAGTAGATCTAGGAATGAGCAGTTCTTC
-	TRBD1	TRBV9	TRBJ2-7	CASSPGTGGGYEQYF	TGTGCCAGCAGCCCGGGGACAGGGGGTGGCTACGAGCAGTACTTC
-	-	TRBV12-5	TRBJ2-3	CASGSSGTDTQYF	TGTGCTAGTGGCAGTTCTGGCACAGATACGCAGTATTTT
-	-	TRBV19	TRBJ2-2	CASSILGVAGELFF	TGTGCCAGTAGTATTCTCGGGGTAGCCGGGGAGCTGTTTTTT
-	TRBD2	TRBV4-3	TRBJ2-3	CASSQVTSGSSLDTQYF	TGCGCCAGCAGCCAAGTAACTAGCGGGAGTAGTTTAGATACGCAGTATTTT
-	TRBD1	TRBV28	TRBJ1-4	CASTEWQGELFF	TGTGCCAGCACAGAGTGGCAGGGGGAACTGTTTTTT
many	-	TRBV7-3	TRBJ2-1	CASSLAVGHNEQFF	TGTGCCAGCAGCTTAGCAGTGGGGCACAATGAGCAGTTCTTC
few	-	TRBV29-1	TRBJ2-7	CSVLATTYEQYF	TGCAGCGTTTTAGCGACGACTTACGAGCAGTACTTC
-	TRBD2	TRBV5-6	TRBJ2-1	CASSPGLAAYNEQFF	TGTGCCAGCAGCCCCGGGCTAGCGGCATACAATGAGCAGTTCTTC
-	-	TRBV9	TRBJ2-1	CASSSRGGANNEQFF	TGTGCCAGCAGCTCCCGAGGAGGGGCCAACAATGAGCAGTTCTTC
once	-	TRBV28	TRBJ2-1	CASSSQRASSYNEQFF	TGTGCCAGCAGTTCTCAGCGGGCCAGCTCCTACAATGAGCAGTTCTTC
-	-	TRBV11-2	TRBJ2-6	CASRLDATVSSGANVLTF	TGTGCCAGCAGACTAGACGCAACCGTCAGCTCTGGGGCCAACGTCCTGACTTTC
once	TRBD2	TRBV9	TRBJ2-3	CASSVGGTSGTDTQYF	TGTGCCAGCAGCGTAGGGGGGACTAGCGGCACAGATACGCAGTATTTT
-	TRBD1	TRBV2	TRBJ2-3	CASSGEGQGATDTQYF	TGTGCCAGCAGCGGGGAGGGACAGGGGGCCACAGATACGCAGTATTTT
-	-	TRBV7-9	TRBJ2-7	CASSFNQGLILYEQYF	TGTGCCAGCAGCTTCAACCAGGGACTGATCCTCTACGAGCAGTACTTC
-	TRBD2	TRBV5-1	TRBJ2-1	CASSYLAGALNEQFF	TGCGCCAGCAGCTACCTAGCGGGAGCTCTAAATGAGCAGTTCTTC
-	-	TRBV2	TRBJ1-1	CAARGQSNTEAFF	TGTGCCGCCCGAGGGCAGTCGAACACTGAAGCTTTCTTT
-	-	TRBV28	TRBJ1-5	CASSLSGGYQPQHF	TGTGCCAGCAGTTTAAGTGGCGGTTATCAGCCCCAGCATTTT
-	TRBD1	TRBV28	TRBJ2-7	CASSSPGTALYEQYF	TGTGCCAGCAGTTCACCCGGGACAGCTCTTTACGAGCAGTACTTC
-	TRBD2	TRBV6-1	TRBJ2-3	CASSGRLAGFTDTQYF	TGTGCCAGCAGTGGACGACTAGCGGGATTTACAGATACGCAGTATTTT
-	TRBD2	TRBV28	TRBJ2-2	CASSLRTSGPNTGELFF	TGTGCCAGCAGTTTGAGGACTAGCGGACCGAACACCGGGGAGCTGTTTTTT
-	-	TRBV9	TRBJ2-5	CASSPFFDSVQETQYF	TGTGCCAGCAGCCCCTTTTTCGACTCCGTTCAAGAGACCCAGTACTTC
-	-	TRBV5-1	TRBJ1-2	CASSSGYGYTF	TGCGCCAGCAGCTCGGGCTATGGCTACACCTTC
few	TRBD2	TRBV9	TRBJ2-2	CASSFPGSGSNTGELFF	TGTGCCAGCAGCTTCCCGGGTAGCGGGTCGAACACCGGGGAGCTGTTTTTT
-	TRBD1	TRBV25-1	TRBJ1-1	CASNRGDTEAFF	TGTGCCAGCAACAGGGGGGACACTGAAGCTTTCTTT
few	TRBD1	TRBV27	TRBJ2-7	CASKLPGQGLYF	TGTGCCAGCAAATTACCGGGACAGGGTTTATACTTC
few	TRBD2	TRBV10-2	TRBJ2-2	CASRLAGTGELFF	TGCGCCAGCAGACTAGCGGGCACCGGGGAGCTGTTTTTT
-	TRBD2	TRBV7-9	TRBJ2-1	CASSSLPSGRAAEQFF	TGTGCCAGCAGCTCCCTTCCTAGCGGGAGGGCCGCTGAGCAGTTCTTC
-	-	TRBV13	TRBJ2-1	CASSQTLSSYNEQFF	TGTGCCAGCAGCCAGACTTTGAGCTCCTACAATGAGCAGTTCTTC
-	-	TRBV28	TRBJ2-7	CASEASREQYF	TGTGCCAGCGAGGCCTCGAGAGAGCAGTACTTC
-	TRBD2	TRBV5-4	TRBJ2-1	CASSSPGLAGGEQFF	TGTGCCAGCAGCTCGCCGGGACTAGCGGGAGGGGAGCAGTTCTTC
many	-	TRBV4-2	TRBJ1-4	CASSQGPDSNEKLFF	TGTGCCAGCAGCCAAGGGCCGGACTCCAATGAAAAACTGTTTTTT
-	-	TRBV2	TRBJ2-3	CASRARGSTDTQYF	TGTGCCAGCAGAGCCAGGGGCAGCACAGATACGCAGTATTTT
-	TRBD2	TRBV4-2	TRBJ2-1	CASSLLAGNNEQFF	TGTGCCAGCAGCCTACTAGCGGGAAACAATGAGCAGTTCTTC
-	TRBD1	TRBV29-1	TRBJ2-5	CSVNRQGLETQYF	TGCAGCGTCAATCGACAGGGGCTGGAGACCCAGTACTTC
-	TRBD1	TRBV5-1	TRBJ2-7	CASSSGTGDEQYF	TGCGCCAGCAGCTCCGGGACAGGGGACGAGCAGTACTTC
-	TRBD2	TRBV28	TRBJ2-3	CASAYLREGLDTQYF	TGTGCCAGCGCTTATTTGCGGGAGGGCCTGGATACGCAGTATTTT
-	TRBD1	TRBV30	TRBJ1-5	CAWSVLTGDQPQHF	TGTGCCTGGAGTGTACTCACAGGGGACCAGCCCCAGCATTTT
-	TRBD1	TRBV7-9	TRBJ1-2	CASSFGTGNYGYTF	TGTGCCAGCAGCTTCGGGACAGGGAACTATGGCTACACCTTC
-	TRBD2	TRBV4-2	TRBJ2-7	CASSPQAVTSANYEQYF	TGTGCCAGCAGCCCTCAAGCGGTGACTAGCGCTAACTACGAGCAGTACTTC